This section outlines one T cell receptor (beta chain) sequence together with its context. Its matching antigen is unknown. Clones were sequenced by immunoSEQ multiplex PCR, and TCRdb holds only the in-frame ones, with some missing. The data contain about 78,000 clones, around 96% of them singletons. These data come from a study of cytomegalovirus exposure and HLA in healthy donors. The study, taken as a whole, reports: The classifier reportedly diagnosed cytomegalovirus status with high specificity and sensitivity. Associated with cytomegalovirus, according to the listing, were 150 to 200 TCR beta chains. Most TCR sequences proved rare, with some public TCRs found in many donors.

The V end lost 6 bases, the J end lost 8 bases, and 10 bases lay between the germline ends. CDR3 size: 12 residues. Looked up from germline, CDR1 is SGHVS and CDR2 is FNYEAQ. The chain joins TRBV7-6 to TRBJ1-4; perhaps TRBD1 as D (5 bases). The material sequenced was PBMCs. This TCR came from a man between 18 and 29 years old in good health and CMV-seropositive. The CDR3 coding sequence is TGTGCCAGCAGGCCGCCAGGGGAAAAACTGTTTTTT. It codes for CASRPPGEKLFF.